Following are 18 T cell receptor beta chains from one sample sequenced in a study of blood T cell repertoires in COVID-19. TCRdb's table, derived via immunoSEQ multiplex PCR, lists solely in-frame clones and lacks some. The sample has 120,000 or so clones, almost 85% seen once. The sample comprised peripheral blood. The receptor source for this set is a woman aged 25 to 39 who had recovered from COVID-19.

Written as DNA, the CDR3 is TGTGCCAGCAGCGTAGCCGACACAGTCCGCGAGACCCAGTACTTC. Translated: CASSVADTVRETQYF. V gene TRBV9 combines with J gene TRBJ2-5; D uncertain. The CDR3 length is 15 residues. V was shortened by 0 bases and J by 5 bases, with 14 bases between the two germline ends. Per the germline V gene, CDR1 is SGDLS and CDR2 is YYNGEE.

This rearrangement joins TRBV19 to TRBJ1-2, with a tentative D call TRBD1 (5 bases). Germline V gene data show CDR1 as LNHDA and CDR2 as SQIVND (reference sequence). V lost 3 bases to trimming and J lost 5 bases, with 7 bases between them. This CDR3 is built from 12 residues. The CDR3 sequence: CASSIRTYGYTF. The CDR3 region has the DNA TGTGCCAGTAGTATCCGGACATATGGCTACACCTTC.

The genes are TRBV7-3 and TRBJ2-3; 11 nucleotides agree with TRBD2. The CDR3 is 16 residues long. The ends lost 5 bases at V and 6 bases at J; junction bases unmatched: 10. Germline values: CDR1 SGHTA, CDR2 FQGTGA. The CDR3 protein is CASSPASGGSFDTQYF. The CDR3 nucleotides are TGTGCCAGCAGCCCTGCTAGCGGGGGGTCTTTTGATACGCAGTATTTT.

The gene calls are TRBV5-6 and TRBJ2-2; 9 nucleotides agree with TRBD1. Germline trimming cut 5 bases from V and 3 bases from J; bases unmatched to any gene: 8. Germline V gives CDR1 SGHDT, CDR2 YYEEEE. The CDR3 totals 16 residues. The CDR3 sequence: CASSATGTGYTGELFF. The CDR3 DNA reads TGTGCCAGCAGTGCAACCGGGACAGGGTACACCGGGGAGCTGTTTTTT.

The chain uses TRBV9 and TRBJ1-2, with no clear D. The V and J ends lost 3 bases and 4 bases respectively, with 10 bases between them. The CDR3 consists of 13 residues. Germline assignment: CDR1 SGDLS and CDR2 YYNGEE. CDR3 in DNA: TGTGCCAGCAGCGGTGGGGAGGCCTATGGCTACACCTTC. Translating gives CASSGGEAYGYTF.

A single count supports this clone. The genes are TRBV2 and TRBJ2-3; 8 bases align to TRBD2. Germline CDR1 is SNHLY and CDR2 is FYNNEI. J gave up 2 bases and V 10 bases, and 8 bases lay outside the gene matches. This CDR3 region has 14 residues. CDR3 amino acids: CATSRRGDTDTQYF. The CDR3 nucleotides are TGTGCCACCTCCAGGCGGGGGGACACAGATACGCAGTATTTT.

In nucleotides, the CDR3 is TGTGCCAGCAGTGGACGGACAGGGAACTATGGCTACACCTTC. The encoded protein is CASSGRTGNYGYTF. The V and J genes are TRBV27 and TRBJ1-2; 8 bases are shared with TRBD1. Germline V CDR1 and CDR2: MNHEY, SMNVEV (reference sequence). After removal of 5 bases from V and 2 bases from J, the junction contained 4 bases not matched to a gene. This CDR3 region has 14 residues.

The chain employs TRBV3-1 (or the pseudogene TRBV3-2) and TRBJ2-7, with D possibly being TRBD1 (6 bases). The CDR3 is 13 amino acids. The V gene lost 3 bases and the J gene lost 6 bases, with 12 bases spanning the gap. Germline-derived CDR1 and CDR2 are LGHDT and YNNKEL (reference sequence). The DNA for the CDR3 is TGTGCCAGCAGCCATGGGGGCAGGGGCGAGCAGTACTTC. Translating it yields CASSHGGRGEQYF.

J is TRBJ1-1 and V is TRBV19, with D unclear. Trimming shortened V by 5 bases and J by 5 bases, and 12 bases separated the two germline ends. This CDR3 has 13 amino acids. In germline, CDR1 is LNHDA, CDR2 SQIVND (reference sequence). The CDR3 DNA reads as TGTGCCAGTAGTCTACGACCGGGGACTGAAGCTTTCTTT. It encodes CASSLRPGTEAFF.

The chain joins TRBV11-2 to TRBJ1-1; a possible D gene is TRBD1 (6 bases). The germline V gene encodes CDR1 SGHAT and CDR2 FQNNGV. V gave up 5 bases and J gave up 0 bases, with 19 bases separating them. This CDR3 spans 17 amino acids. DNA of the CDR3: TGTGCCAGCAGCACCCGGGACAAGATGTACATGAACACTGAAGCTTTCTTT. Its protein product is CASSTRDKMYMNTEAFF.

The chain carries TRBV19 and TRBJ2-7; TRBD2 is a possible D gene (6 bases). The V end lost 2 bases, the J end lost 3 bases, and 8 bases lay between the germline ends. The CDR3 consists of 13 residues. CDR1 is LNHDA, CDR2 SQIVND, per germline (reference sequence). DNA of the CDR3: TGTGCCAGTAGTATAAGGGAGGACTACGAGCAGTACTTC. This gives the protein CASSIREDYEQYF.

The chain joins TRBV7-2 to TRBJ1-2; 10 positions match TRBD1. Germline V gives CDR1 SGHTA, CDR2 FQGNSA. The CDR3 consists of 15 residues. Trimming cost V 5 bases and J 4 bases; bases outside gene matches: 7. CDR3 sequence reads: CASSVTGGTSYGYTF. In DNA, the CDR3 is TGTGCCAGCAGCGTGACAGGGGGCACTAGCTATGGCTACACCTTC.

The CDR3 coding sequence is TGTGCCAGTAGTACCTCGGACAGGGAAAACTACGAGCAGTACTTC. It specifies CASSTSDRENYEQYF. The chain has TRBV19 and TRBJ2-7, with 8 positions matching TRBD1. Germline CDR1 LNHDA, CDR2 SQIVND (reference sequence). This CDR3 has 15 amino acids. With 4 bases clipped from V and 3 bases from J, the junction kept 8 bases outside the gene matches.

V gene TRBV14 combines with J gene TRBJ1-4; the D is unclear. The germline V gene has CDR1 SGHDN and CDR2 FVKESK. The CDR3 has 13 amino acids. The V gene lost 6 bases and the J gene lost 4 bases, with 9 bases spanning the gap. CDR3 residues: CASSPGLNEKLFF. The CDR3 DNA follows: TGTGCCAGCAGTCCGGGTCTTAATGAAAAACTGTTTTTT.

The chain combines TRBV28 with TRBJ2-3, with 9 positions matching TRBD2. V trimming: 4 bases; J trimming: 3 bases; junction bases outside the gene matches: 14. CDR1 and CDR2 (germline): MDHEN, SYDVKM. The CDR3 runs 18 residues. The CDR3 bases are TGTGCCAGCAGTTCGGTAGCGGGAGATTGGGCACAGACAGATACGCAGTATTTT. This codes for CASSSVAGDWAQTDTQYF.

The chain links TRBV2 to TRBJ1-5, with TRBD1 as a possible D gene (5 bases). V lost 8 bases and J lost 7, with 12 bases in between. The CDR3 loop spans 12 amino acids. Per the germline V gene, CDR1 is SNHLY and CDR2 is FYNNEI. DNA of the CDR3: TGTGCCAGCGGTCTAGGGGAACAGCCCCAGCATTTT. This encodes CASGLGEQPQHF.

V is TRBV7-9 and J is TRBJ2-3; 8 bases are shared with TRBD2. Germline CDR1 reads SEHNR; CDR2 reads FQNEAQ (reference sequence). Germline trimming cut 5 bases from V and 4 bases from J; bases unmatched to any gene: 17. CDR3 length: 18 residues. CDR3 sequence: CASSDTRGRGLAADTQYF. In DNA form, the CDR3 reads TGTGCCAGCAGCGATACCCGCGGCCGTGGACTAGCCGCAGATACGCAGTATTTT. The whole variable domain, remainder taken from reference TRBV7-9 and TRBJ2-3, is DTGVSQNPRHKITKRGQNVTFRCDPISEHNRLYWYRQTLGQGPEFLTYFQNEAQLEKSRLLSDRFSAERPKGSFSTLEIQRTEQGDSAMYLCASSDTRGRGLAADTQYFGPGTRLTVL.

V gene TRBV5-1 combines with J gene TRBJ1-2; 7 nucleotides agree with TRBD1. CDR1 and CDR2 (germline): SGHRS, YFSETQ. Losses at the gene ends were 4 bases for V and 4 bases for J; bases not matched to a gene: 13. The CDR3 has 16 residues. CDR3 DNA sequence: TGCGCCAGCAGCCCCCGAAACCTCAGACAGGGCTATGGCTACACCTTC. Its translation: CASSPRNLRQGYGYTF. Drawing the rest from reference TRBV5-1 and TRBJ1-2, the complete variable domain is KAGVTQTPRYLIKTRGQQVTLSCSPISGHRSVSWYQQTPGQGLQFLFEYFSETQRNKGNFPGRFSGRQFSNSRSEMNVSTLELGDSALYLCASSPRNLRQGYGYTFGSGTRLTVV.